The 28 T cell receptor beta chains listed next were all sequenced from one sample in a study of OX40 agonist ivuxolimab in advanced cancers. Method: immunoSEQ multiplex PCR; TCRdb's copy keeps in-frame clones and lacks some. This table holds approximately 100,000 clones, approximately 85% found once. The sample consisted of CD4+ or CD8+ T cells sorted from blood, taken in a trial of the OX40 agonist ivuxolimab. The receptors here all came from an adult with an advanced solid tumor such as melanoma, head and neck, liver or kidney cancer.

This clone was observed once. This rearrangement joins TRBV19 to TRBJ1-5; D not certain. V was trimmed by 5 bases and J by 8 bases, leaving 13 bases between them. This CDR3 has 13 residues. Germline loops: CDR1 LNHDA, CDR2 SQIVND (reference sequence). CDR3: CASSHPSGEPQHF. The CDR3 coding sequence is TGTGCCAGTAGTCACCCGAGCGGGGAGCCCCAGCATTTT.

V gene TRBV5-1 combines with J gene TRBJ2-3; 14 bases are a match to TRBD2. This CDR3 region has 15 residues. Germline CDR1 and CDR2: SGHRS and YFSETQ. Trimming took 2 bases from V and 9 from J; bases not matched to a gene: 5. CDR3 protein: CASSLGLAGGATQYF. CDR3 coding DNA: TGCGCCAGCAGCTTAGGACTAGCGGGAGGTGCCACGCAGTATTTT.

There are a few counts of this clone. The chain recombines TRBV5-1 with TRBJ2-2, with D possibly being TRBD2 (6 bases). The length of the CDR3 is 17 residues. Trimming took 1 base from V and 1 from J, leaving 14 bases between them. CDR1 is SGHRS, CDR2 YFSETQ, per germline. CDR3 sequence reads: CASSLPRGDGNTGELFF. CDR3 DNA: TGCGCCAGCAGCTTGCCCCGCGGGGACGGGAACACCGGGGAGCTGTTTTTT.

This chain uses TRBV2 with TRBJ2-5; the D gene could be TRBD1 or TRBD2 (6 bases each). Per the germline V gene, CDR1 is SNHLY and CDR2 is FYNNEI. The length of the CDR3 is 16 residues. The germline V and J ends were trimmed by 4 bases and 2 bases, with 17 bases remaining between them. The CDR3 reads CASSGGAGFMQETQYF. Written as DNA, the CDR3 is TGTGCCAGCAGTGGGGGGGCAGGTTTTATGCAAGAGACCCAGTACTTC.

V usage is TRBV5-8 and J usage is TRBJ1-5; 7 bases agree with TRBD1. V shed 5 bases and J 5 bases; nucleotides not matched to a gene: 10. The length of the CDR3 is 15 residues. CDR1 is SGHTS and CDR2 is YDEGEE in the germline V gene. This chain's CDR3 is CASREMGQLDQPQHF. In DNA form, the CDR3 reads TGTGCCAGCAGGGAAATGGGACAGCTCGATCAGCCCCAGCATTTT.

CDR3 protein: CASSRTAEETQYF. The DNA of the CDR3 is TGTGCCAGCAGCAGGACGGCAGAAGAGACCCAGTACTTC. The chain has TRBV6-6 and TRBJ2-5; the D is unclear. Germline V gene data show CDR1 as MNHNY and CDR2 as SVGAGI (reference sequence). The CDR3 length is 13 residues. Trimming left V 6 bases short and J 3 bases short, with 11 bases between.

The chain couples TRBV28 to TRBJ2-2; D is ambiguous. The V gene's germline CDR1 is MDHEN and CDR2 SYDVKM. The V end lost 4 bases, the J end lost 0 bases, and 9 bases lay between the germline ends. The CDR3 totals 15 residues. CDR3: CASSSRESNTGELFF. DNA for the CDR3: TGTGCCAGCAGTTCTAGGGAATCGAACACCGGGGAGCTGTTTTTT. The variable domain in full, completed from reference TRBV28 and TRBJ2-2, reads DVKVTQSSRYLVKRTGEKVFLECVQDMDHENMFWYRQDPGLGLRLIYFSYDVKMKEKGDIPEGYSVSREKKERFSLILESASTNQTSMYLCASSSRESNTGELFFGEGSRLTVL.

This rearrangement joins TRBV4-1 to TRBJ2-7, with D possibly being TRBD2 (5 bases). With 1 base removed from V and 2 bases from J, the gap between germline ends came to 9 bases. Germline loops: CDR1 MGHRA, CDR2 YSYEKL. The length of the CDR3 is 14 residues. The CDR3 DNA is TGCGCCAGCAGCCAAGCCGGGGATACCTACGAGCAGTACTTC. It is translated as CASSQAGDTYEQYF.

This clone was recorded a few times. The V call is TRBV7-3, the J call TRBJ2-1, with D uncertain. Germline values: CDR1 SGHTA, CDR2 FQGTGA. Trimming cost V 4 bases and J 10 bases, with 14 bases left between them. The CDR3 extends over 13 amino acids. CDR3 sequence: CASSSGPHEEQFF. CDR3 nucleotides: TGTGCCAGCAGCTCCGGGCCTCATGAAGAGCAGTTCTTC.

This rearrangement joins TRBV30 to TRBJ1-3, with a possible D match to TRBD1 (6 bases). This CDR3 comprises 14 residues. The V end was cut by 5 bases, the J end by 0 bases, with 11 bases between. Germline CDR1 reads GTSNPN; CDR2 reads SVGIG (reference sequence). This chain's CDR3 is CAWEGGISGNTIYF. The CDR3 DNA sequence: TGTGCCTGGGAGGGGGGGATCTCTGGAAACACCATATATTTT. The whole variable domain, filled in from reference TRBV30 and TRBJ1-3, reads SQTIHQWPATLVQPVGSPLSLECTVEGTSNPNLYWYRQAAGRGLQLLFYSVGIGQISSEVPQNLSASRPQDRQFILSSKKLLLSDSGFYLCAWEGGISGNTIYFGEGSWLTVV.

The chain has TRBV19 and TRBJ2-1; D uncertain. This CDR3 contains 13 residues. Germline CDR1 reads LNHDA; CDR2 reads SQIVND (reference sequence). V lost 3 bases, J lost 3 bases, and 6 bases lay in between. Written as DNA, the CDR3 is TGTGCCAGTAGTATCGGAATCTACAATGAGCAGTTCTTC. Translated: CASSIGIYNEQFF.

CDR3 sequence: CASSLLQGQDWYNEQFF. In DNA form, the CDR3 reads TGTGCCAGCAGTTTATTACAAGGACAGGATTGGTACAATGAGCAGTTCTTC. V and J are TRBV27 and TRBJ2-1; TRBD1 matches at 7 bases. Germline V lookup: CDR1 MNHEY, CDR2 SMNVEV (reference sequence). Losses at the gene ends were 1 base for V and 4 bases for J; bases not matched to a gene: 10. The CDR3 runs to 17 residues.

The rearrangement links TRBV2 to TRBJ2-7, with D possibly TRBD2 on 6 matching bases. The germline V and J ends were trimmed by 5 bases and 6 bases, with 17 bases remaining between them. From germline, CDR1 is SNHLY and CDR2 FYNNEI. The CDR3 is 14 amino acids. The chain's CDR3 is CASSREMGTLEQYF. The CDR3 DNA reads TGTGCCAGCAGTCGGGAGATGGGGACCCTCGAGCAGTACTTC.

The V gene is TRBV11-3, the J gene TRBJ1-4, with TRBD1 as a possible D gene (5 bases). The germline CDR1 and CDR2 sequences are SGHNT and YENEEA. Trimming shortened V by 4 bases and J by 5 bases, and 11 bases separated the two germline ends. CDR3 length: 14 amino acids. The CDR3 reads CASSSRGGNEKLFF. The CDR3 bases are TGTGCCAGCAGCTCTAGGGGCGGGAATGAAAAACTGTTTTTT.

This clone was seen just once. The chain combines TRBV10-3 with TRBJ2-7; 8 bases align to TRBD2. The CDR3 is 14 amino acids. The V gene's germline CDR1 is ENHRY and CDR2 SYGVKD. V lost 4 bases to trimming and J lost 1 base; unmatched junction nucleotides: 3. CDR3 bases: TGTGCCATCAGTGGTAGCGGGAATTCCTACGAGCAGTACTTC. Translated: CAISGSGNSYEQYF.

This rearrangement joins TRBV10-3 to TRBJ2-7, with 9 bases aligning to TRBD2. This CDR3 is 15 amino acids long. V gave up 3 bases and J gave up 5 bases; unmatched junction bases: 8. From germline, CDR1 is ENHRY and CDR2 SYGVKD. CDR3 region: CAISEGLAGSDEQYF. CDR3 bases: TGTGCCATCAGTGAAGGGCTAGCGGGATCCGACGAGCAGTACTTC.

The chain employs TRBV7-6 and TRBJ2-6; D is uncertain. The CDR3 contains 15 residues. With 5 bases removed from V and 3 bases from J, the gap between germline ends came to 11 bases. Germline lookup yields CDR1 SGHVS and CDR2 FNYEAQ. DNA for the CDR3: TGTGCCAGCAGCCCCCACCTTTATGGGGCCAACGTCCTGACTTTC. This encodes CASSPHLYGANVLTF.

The genes are TRBV7-2 and TRBJ2-3, with 10 bases identical to TRBD2. The CDR3 runs 19 residues. Trimming cost V 1 base and J 1 base; bases outside gene matches: 11. Germline CDR1 is SGHTA and CDR2 is FQGNSA. CDR3 bases: TGTGCCAGCAGCTTAGGCTCTAGCGGGAGATTCTTGGGCACAGATACGCAGTATTTT. Translating it yields CASSLGSSGRFLGTDTQYF.

The chain links TRBV4-1 to TRBJ1-6; the D is unclear. Germline V gene lookup returns CDR1 MGHRA and CDR2 YSYEKL. V lost 1 base and J 2 bases, leaving 9 bases between the germline ends. This CDR3 spans 16 amino acids. CDR3 sequence (DNA): TGCGCCAGCAGCCAAGCTACTTCGGCCTATAATTCACCCCTCCACTTT. It is translated as CASSQATSAYNSPLHF.

The rearrangement uses TRBV30 and TRBJ2-6; D not resolved. Trimming took 5 bases from V and 4 from J, leaving 9 bases between them. CDR1 GTSNPN and CDR2 SVGIG come from the germline V gene (reference sequence). The CDR3 has 13 amino acids. The CDR3 loop is CAWRVTGANVLTF. Written as DNA, the CDR3 is TGTGCCTGGCGGGTAACCGGGGCCAACGTCCTGACTTTC.

This chain joins TRBV30 and TRBJ2-4; the D gene is possibly TRBD1 (5 bases). Germline assignment: CDR1 GTSNPN and CDR2 SVGIG (reference sequence). The CDR3 spans 15 residues. The ends were cut back, 0 bases at V and 0 bases at J, with 9 bases in the middle. Here the CDR3 reads CAWSVQELAKNIQYF. CDR3 coding DNA: TGTGCCTGGAGTGTACAGGAGTTAGCCAAAAACATTCAGTACTTC.

The rearrangement uses TRBV30 and TRBJ2-5; no firm D call. The DNA matches TRBJ2-7 better at its end, which makes the J call doubtful. CDR1 is GTSNPN and CDR2 is SVGIG in the germline V gene (reference sequence). This CDR3 contains 14 residues. CDR3 DNA sequence: TGTGCCTGGAGTGGCCCAGGTCGGCTCTACGAGCAGTACTTC. It codes for CAWSGPGRLYEQYF.

This chain uses TRBV20-1 with TRBJ2-1; D ambiguous. In germline, CDR1 is DFQATT, CDR2 SNEGSKA (reference sequence). This CDR3 is built from 8 residues. The V and J ends lost 7 bases and 9 bases respectively, with 4 bases between them. DNA of the CDR3: TGCAGTGTAGCTGAGCAGTTCTTC. Its translation is CSVAEQFF.

This sequence joins TRBV27 and TRBJ2-1, with TRBD2 matching 9 bases. With 4 bases clipped from V and 2 bases from J, the junction kept 6 bases outside the gene matches. The germline V gene has CDR1 MNHEY and CDR2 SMNVEV (reference sequence). This CDR3 is 16 amino acids long. Here the CDR3 reads CASSSSSGITYNEQFF. CDR3 in DNA: TGTGCCAGCAGTTCGTCTAGCGGGATAACCTACAATGAGCAGTTCTTC.

This chain uses TRBV11-3 with TRBJ2-7; D possibly uses TRBD1 or TRBD2 (6 bases each). The CDR3 sequence is 18 residues long. Looked up from germline, CDR1 is SGHNT and CDR2 is YENEEA. V gave up 0 bases and J gave up 3 bases, with 21 bases separating them. The CDR3 nucleotides read TGTGCCAGCAGCTTAGATGGGGGGCTCAAACCCAAATACTACGAGCAGTACTTC. Translation gives CASSLDGGLKPKYYEQYF.

The chain employs TRBV7-2 and TRBJ2-3, with 7 bases matching TRBD2. CDR1 SGHTA and CDR2 FQGNSA come from the germline V gene. J gave up 7 bases and V 1 base, and 8 bases lay outside the gene matches. This CDR3 contains 15 residues. DNA of the CDR3: TGTGCCAGCAGCTTAGTGGCGGGAGAAGGAAATACGCAGTATTTT. Its translation is CASSLVAGEGNTQYF. The full variable domain, with the rest looked up from reference TRBV7-2 and TRBJ2-3, is GAGVSQSPSNKVTEKGKDVELRCDPISGHTALYWYRQSLGQGLEFLIYFQGNSAPDKSGLPSDRFSAERTGGSVSTLTIQRTQQEDSAVYLCASSLVAGEGNTQYFGPGTRLTVL.

This clone was observed a handful of times. Written as DNA, the CDR3 is TGTGCCACCAGCAGAGGACAGGGGGCCACCGGGGAGCTGTTTTTT. Protein: CATSRGQGATGELFF. This chain joins TRBV15 and TRBJ2-2; 10 nucleotides agree with TRBD1. Germline CDR1 reads LNHNV; CDR2 reads YYDKDF (reference sequence). The CDR3 consists of 15 residues. V lost 1 base and J lost 4; bases outside the gene matches: 0.

The rearrangement uses TRBV7-6 and TRBJ2-5; TRBD2 matches at 8 bases. The germline V gene encodes CDR1 SGHVS and CDR2 FNYEAQ. V shed 2 bases, J shed 3 bases, and the junction held 8 bases outside the gene matches. The CDR3 is 16 amino acids. CDR3 DNA sequence: TGTGCCAGCAGCTTACTCGGGCTAGCGGGTAAAGAGACCCAGTACTTC. It codes for CASSLLGLAGKETQYF.